These 28 T cell receptor beta chains share one sample of origin, sequenced in a study of shared clonotypes between healthy human individuals. The table came from immunoSEQ multiplex PCR; TCRdb's copy has only in-frame clones and leaves some out. The table has fewer than 3 million clones, 85% to 95% seen once. The sample taken for sequencing was naive CD4+ T cells from PBMCs. Subset described: CD45RA+ positively selected. The receptor source for this set is a man between 18 and 35 years old in good health. Some clones in this sample may be carry-over from other donors' samples.

V gene TRBV7-9 combines with J gene TRBJ2-2, with 7 bases aligning to TRBD1. Germline CDR1 and CDR2: SEHNR and FQNEAQ (reference sequence). The CDR3 sequence is 15 residues long. The ends lost 9 bases at V and 6 bases at J; junction bases unmatched: 13. The CDR3 DNA reads as TGTGCCAGGGGCTCGGAGAGGGGGCGGCCCGGGGAGCTGTTTTTT. It translates to CARGSERGRPGELFF.

The V gene is TRBV7-6, the J gene TRBJ2-7; 9 positions agree with TRBD1. Trimming cost V 3 bases and J 4 bases; bases outside gene matches: 4. In germline, CDR1 is SGHVS, CDR2 FNYEAQ. This CDR3 region has 14 residues. This chain's CDR3 is CASSFRDREYEQYF. The CDR3 region has the DNA TGTGCCAGCAGCTTCCGGGACAGGGAATACGAGCAGTACTTC.

The chain employs TRBV29-1 and TRBJ2-1; D is unresolved. From germline, CDR1 is SQVTM and CDR2 ANQGSEA. The CDR3 consists of 13 residues. Trimming stripped 6 bases from V and 5 bases from J, with 14 bases between. CDR3 region: CSVLMTGDNEQFF. The CDR3 bases are TGCAGCGTGCTAATGACTGGGGACAATGAGCAGTTCTTC.

Comments on this clone: The sample has other DNA sequences that encode this CDR3 too. This sequence joins TRBV5-1 and TRBJ1-4; 8 positions match TRBD1. The germline gives CDR1 SGHRS, CDR2 YFSETQ. The CDR3 consists of 14 residues. V was clipped by 3 bases and J by 8 bases; unmatched bases: 6. CDR3: CASSSGQGGEKLFF. CDR3 DNA sequence: TGCGCCAGCAGCTCCGGACAGGGCGGGGAAAAACTGTTTTTT.

This chain links TRBV4-3 with TRBJ1-5; 8 nucleotides align to TRBD1. Germline V gene sequence: CDR1 LGHNA, CDR2 YSLEER. The CDR3 covers 15 residues. V shed 0 bases, J shed 6 bases, and the junction held 4 bases outside the gene matches. The CDR3, as DNA: TGCGCCAGCAGCCAAGAGCGGACAGGGTTTCAGCCCCAGCATTTT. Its translation: CASSQERTGFQPQHF.

The rearrangement joins TRBV28 to TRBJ2-7; 7 bases fit TRBD1. The CDR3 runs to 15 residues. J was trimmed by 0 bases and V by 7 bases; bases with no gene match: 9. Per germline, CDR1 MDHEN and CDR2 SYDVKM. The CDR3 DNA reads TGTGCCAGCACCAGATCAGGGGGACACTCCTACGAGCAGTACTTC. It specifies CASTRSGGHSYEQYF.

The chain couples TRBV7-2 to TRBJ2-3, with 8 positions matching TRBD2. Germline CDR1 and CDR2: SGHTA and FQGNSA. The CDR3 is 14 residues long. The trim removed 5 bases at V and 6 bases at J, leaving 7 bases unmatched. The CDR3 region is CASSPGGRRDTQYF. DNA for the CDR3: TGTGCCAGCAGCCCTGGCGGGAGGAGGGATACGCAGTATTTT.

The chain carries TRBV19 and TRBJ2-5; D is undetermined. The CDR3 runs 16 residues. Per the germline V gene, CDR1 is LNHDA and CDR2 is SQIVND (reference sequence). V was pared by 5 bases and J by 2 bases, with 18 bases between. The CDR3 reads CASSVRVARPQETQYF. DNA of the CDR3: TGTGCCAGTAGTGTTAGGGTGGCCAGACCTCAAGAGACCCAGTACTTC.

The chain links TRBV28 to TRBJ1-5; D ambiguous. Trimming removed 2 bases at V and 3 bases at J, with 8 bases between. The germline gives CDR1 MDHEN, CDR2 SYDVKM. There are 14 residues in the CDR3. DNA of the CDR3: TGTGCCAGCAGTTTAACCGCTGACAATCAGCCCCAGCATTTT. Amino acids: CASSLTADNQPQHF. Full variable domain (rest looked up from reference TRBV28 and TRBJ1-5): DVKVTQSSRYLVKRTGEKVFLECVQDMDHENMFWYRQDPGLGLRLIYFSYDVKMKEKGDIPEGYSVSREKKERFSLILESASTNQTSMYLCASSLTADNQPQHFGDGTRLSIL.

The chain carries TRBV6-6 and TRBJ1-5, with D tentatively TRBD1 (6 bases). Trimming pared 6 bases from V and 6 bases from J, leaving 15 bases between. Germline assignment: CDR1 MNHNY and CDR2 SVGAGI (reference sequence). The CDR3 spans 14 residues. CDR3 nucleotide sequence: TGTGCCAGCAGAGCAACAGGGAGACTTCAGCCCCAGCATTTT. Translated, it gives CASRATGRLQPQHF.

The CDR3, as DNA: TGCGCCAGCAGCCCGGTCGCAGGGAACACCGGGGAGCTGTTTTTT. It translates to CASSPVAGNTGELFF. The chain is built from TRBV5-1 and TRBJ2-2; D is unclear. Germline V gene lookup returns CDR1 SGHRS and CDR2 YFSETQ. Trimming pared 4 bases from V and 1 base from J, leaving 11 bases between. The CDR3 is 15 residues long. The variable domain in full, with the rest retrieved from reference TRBV5-1 and TRBJ2-2, is KAGVTQTPRYLIKTRGQQVTLSCSPISGHRSVSWYQQTPGQGLQFLFEYFSETQRNKGNFPGRFSGRQFSNSRSEMNVSTLELGDSALYLCASSPVAGNTGELFFGEGSRLTVL.

The rearrangement joins TRBV7-4 to TRBJ2-1; a weak D match, TRBD2 (6 bases). The V gene's germline CDR1 is SGHVT and CDR2 SQSDAQ. V shed 5 bases and J shed 2 bases, with 16 bases lying between them. The CDR3 length is 16 residues. In DNA, the CDR3 is TGTGCCAGCAGCGGGGGACTGGGGCCCACCTACAATGAGCAGTTCTTC. Translating it yields CASSGGLGPTYNEQFF.

This chain links TRBV30 with TRBJ1-1; 7 bases match TRBD1. Unmatched junction bases numbered 10, after V lost 4 bases and J lost 8 bases. The germline V gene has CDR1 GTSNPN and CDR2 SVGIG (reference sequence). There are 13 residues in the CDR3. CDR3 protein: CAWTLNRGGEAFF. The CDR3 DNA sequence: TGTGCCTGGACCCTAAACAGGGGAGGGGAAGCTTTCTTT. The variable domain in full, with the rest retrieved from reference TRBV30 and TRBJ1-1, is SQTIHQWPATLVQPVGSPLSLECTVEGTSNPNLYWYRQAAGRGLQLLFYSVGIGQISSEVPQNLSASRPQDRQFILSSKKLLLSDSGFYLCAWTLNRGGEAFFGQGTRLTVV.

The genes are TRBV28 and TRBJ1-2; weak D call: TRBD1 (5 bases). CDR1 MDHEN and CDR2 SYDVKM come from the germline V gene. Trimming cost V 5 bases and J 4 bases, with 17 bases left between them. The CDR3 runs to 15 residues. The CDR3 loop reads CASSASRRGGYGYTF. CDR3 in DNA: TGTGCCAGCAGTGCGTCCCGGAGGGGCGGCTATGGCTACACCTTC.

The rearrangement links TRBV10-3 to TRBJ1-1, with TRBD1 matching over 8 bases. The CDR3 has 11 amino acids. Germline CDR1 and CDR2: ENHRY and SYGVKD. With V trimmed by 6 bases and J by 11 bases, 5 bases remained unmatched. The CDR3 bases are TGTGCCATCAGGGACAGGGAATGGGCTTTCTTT. Its protein is CAIRDREWAFF.

For this clone: This specimen includes other DNA sequences encoding the same CDR3. The gene calls are TRBV5-1 and TRBJ2-3, with 8 bases identical to TRBD2. The germline CDR1 and CDR2 sequences are SGHRS and YFSETQ. V was clipped by 2 bases and J by 3 bases; unmatched bases: 5. The CDR3 covers 15 residues. CDR3 nucleotide sequence: TGCGCCAGCAGCTTAGGCAGCGGGGGAACAGATACGCAGTATTTT. This codes for CASSLGSGGTDTQYF.

V and J are TRBV6-1 and TRBJ2-5, with D tentatively TRBD1 (5 bases). V lost 5 bases and J 8 bases, leaving 15 bases between the germline ends. This CDR3 has 13 amino acids. Germline V gene lookup returns CDR1 MNHNS and CDR2 SASEGT. In nucleotides, the CDR3 is TGTGCCAGCAGTACCCAGGGTATATCCACCCAGTACTTC. This sequence encodes CASSTQGISTQYF.

V usage is TRBV30 and J usage is TRBJ2-2, with 9 bases identical to TRBD1. This CDR3 has 14 amino acids. Germline assignment: CDR1 GTSNPN and CDR2 SVGIG (reference sequence). V dropped 2 bases and J dropped 9; count of bases not matched to a gene: 7. The CDR3 here is CAWSPRDRVRELFF. In DNA form, the CDR3 reads TGTGCCTGGAGTCCCCGGGACAGGGTCCGGGAGCTGTTTTTT.

This clone was seen only a few times. The chain employs TRBV5-1 and TRBJ2-1, with 8 bases fitting TRBD1. V gave up 2 bases and J gave up 6 bases; unmatched junction bases: 4. CDR1 SGHRS and CDR2 YFSETQ come from the germline V gene. This CDR3 region has 14 residues. Written as DNA, the CDR3 is TGCGCCAGCAGCTTCGGACAGGGTGGCAATGAGCAGTTCTTC. This sequence encodes CASSFGQGGNEQFF. Supplemented by reference TRBV5-1 and TRBJ2-1, the full variable domain reads KAGVTQTPRYLIKTRGQQVTLSCSPISGHRSVSWYQQTPGQGLQFLFEYFSETQRNKGNFPGRFSGRQFSNSRSEMNVSTLELGDSALYLCASSFGQGGNEQFFGPGTRLTVL.

The chain carries TRBV9 and TRBJ1-4; possibly TRBD1 for D (6 bases). The length of the CDR3 is 15 residues. Germline V gene sequence: CDR1 SGDLS, CDR2 YYNGEE. Trimming removed 4 bases at V and 8 bases at J, with 18 bases between. The CDR3 nucleotides read TGTGCCAGCAGCCGAACCACAGGGATCCAAGAAAAACTGTTTTTT. This translates into CASSRTTGIQEKLFF. Variable domain in full (rest from reference TRBV9 and TRBJ1-4): DSGVTQTPKHLITATGQRVTLRCSPRSGDLSVYWYQQSLDQGLQFLIQYYNGEERAKGNILERFSAQQFPDLHSELNLSSLELGDSALYFCASSRTTGIQEKLFFGSGTQLSVL.

V usage is TRBV19 and J usage is TRBJ1-1; D unresolved. V was pared by 7 bases and J by 3 bases, with 6 bases between. This CDR3 spans 11 amino acids. Germline V gene lookup returns CDR1 LNHDA and CDR2 SQIVND (reference sequence). Here the CDR3 reads CASTRDTEAFF. The CDR3 nucleotides read TGTGCCAGTACCCGGGACACTGAAGCTTTCTTT.

This clone came up a few times. Other DNA sequences of this sample code for an identical CDR3. The chain uses TRBV5-1 and TRBJ1-1; no firm D call. The length of the CDR3 is 14 residues. CDR1 and CDR2 from the germline V gene are SGHRS and YFSETQ. V lost 0 bases and J lost 0, with 6 bases in between. The CDR3: CASSLDQMNTEAFF. CDR3 in DNA: TGCGCCAGCAGCTTGGATCAAATGAACACTGAAGCTTTCTTT.

Regarding this clone: Other DNA sequences in this specimen translate into the identical CDR3. CDR3 DNA: TGTGCCAGCAGTTTAGGAGGGAGGCAAGAGACCCAGTACTTC. Its translation is CASSLGGRQETQYF. This chain uses TRBV28 with TRBJ2-5, with a weak D call TRBD2 (6 bases). From germline, CDR1 is MDHEN and CDR2 SYDVKM. This CDR3 has 14 amino acids. V was cut by 2 bases and J by 2 bases, with 9 bases left in between.

The V and J genes are TRBV7-3 and TRBJ2-1, with D possibly TRBD2 on 7 matching bases. The germline V gene has CDR1 SGHTA and CDR2 FQGTGA. The CDR3 runs to 13 residues. V lost 6 bases, J lost 8 bases, and 14 bases lay in between. CDR3 amino acids: CASRSREGDEQFF. The CDR3 nucleotides are TGTGCCAGCAGGTCAAGGGAGGGGGATGAGCAGTTCTTC. The variable domain in full, completed from reference TRBV7-3 and TRBJ2-1, reads GAGVSQTPSNKVTEKGKYVELRCDPISGHTALYWYRQSLGQGPEFLIYFQGTGAADDSGLPNDRFFAVRPEGSVSTLKIQRTERGDSAVYLCASRSREGDEQFFGPGTRLTVL.

This clone was observed once. The chain couples TRBV18 to TRBJ1-2; TRBD1 aligns across 7 bases. Looked up from germline, CDR1 is KGHSH and CDR2 is LQKENI. V trimming: 3 bases; J trimming: 3 bases; junction bases outside the gene matches: 7. This CDR3 spans 15 amino acids. CDR3 nucleotide sequence: TGTGCCAGCTCACCGGATCAGGGGGTTTACTATGGCTACACCTTC. Translation gives CASSPDQGVYYGYTF.

The V and J genes are TRBV5-1 and TRBJ1-1; D is possibly TRBD1 (6 bases). The germline gives CDR1 SGHRS, CDR2 YFSETQ. With 6 bases removed from V and 1 base from J, the gap between germline ends came to 10 bases. The CDR3 has 13 amino acids. CDR3 sequence reads: CASTPDRNTEAFF. In DNA form, the CDR3 reads TGCGCCAGCACCCCGGACAGGAACACTGAAGCTTTCTTT.

The V gene is TRBV5-1, the J gene TRBJ1-2; 12 bases agree with TRBD1. From germline, CDR1 is SGHRS and CDR2 YFSETQ. The J segment lost 10 bases and the V segment lost 4 bases, leaving 14 bases of the junction unmatched. The CDR3 spans 16 residues. CDR3 amino acids: CASSAAGTGGPPLYTF. CDR3 bases: TGCGCCAGCAGCGCCGCCGGGACAGGGGGCCCGCCACTCTACACCTTC.

Concerning this clone: Other nucleotide sequences in the sample specify the same CDR3. The J gene is TRBJ1-1, the V gene TRBV27; no firm D call. The V gene's germline CDR1 is MNHEY and CDR2 SMNVEV (reference sequence). V was trimmed by 1 base and J by 5 bases, leaving 8 bases between them. This CDR3 comprises 13 residues. CDR3 coding DNA: TGTGCCAGCAGTTTATTTCGAGGTACTGAAGCTTTCTTT. Its protein product is CASSLFRGTEAFF.